This record concerns one T cell receptor (beta chain) sequence. Its specificity is not known. The entry originates in a study of T cell repertoires in cytomegalovirus infection. Each CDR3 protein is one row after TCRdb ran MiXCR on the reads. The data hold about 450,000 distinct CDR3 sequences, with about a third observed a single time. CDR3 length: 17 residues. Per the germline V gene, CDR1 is LGHNA and CDR2 is YSLEER. V shed 0 bases and J 6 bases; nucleotides not matched to a gene: 10. Study-level results: Carriage of CMV together with the relevant HLA was identifiable through cumulative public TCR beta family frequency. Clonotype analysis showed dominance of the ex vivo response by HLA-C-restricted CMV-specific TCR beta clonotypes.

The sequencing input was PBMCs. V usage is TRBV4-3 and J usage is TRBJ2-5; 10 bases map to TRBD2. The TCR was taken from a human donor in good health (CMV status not recorded). Some clones in this sample may be carry-over from other donors' samples. The CDR3 coding sequence is TGCGCCAGCAGCCAAGATATAGCTAGCGGGGGTTCCAAGACCCAGTACTTC. It specifies CASSQDIASGGSKTQYF.